This TCR beta chain was obtained from a study of blood T cell repertoires in COVID-19. Profiling relied on immunoSEQ multiplex PCR, and the TCRdb table lists in-frame clones only, not all of them. The sample includes about 50,000 clones, under 90% seen only once; the top ten take approximately 8.3%. CDR3 length equals 16 residues. Trimming removed 1 base from V and 2 bases from J, with 14 bases in between. This clone has a handful of counts. V and J are TRBV23-1 and TRBJ2-5; TRBD1 is a possible D gene (6 bases). Being an ORF, TRBV23-1 has a function that is uncertain. This sequence was found in a man aged 55 to 70 with acute or convalescent COVID-19. Sequencing input: peripheral blood. The CDR3 nucleotides are TGCGCCAGCAGTCAATTAGGTCAGGGGTCACAAGAGACCCAGTACTTC. Translation gives CASSQLGQGSQETQYF.